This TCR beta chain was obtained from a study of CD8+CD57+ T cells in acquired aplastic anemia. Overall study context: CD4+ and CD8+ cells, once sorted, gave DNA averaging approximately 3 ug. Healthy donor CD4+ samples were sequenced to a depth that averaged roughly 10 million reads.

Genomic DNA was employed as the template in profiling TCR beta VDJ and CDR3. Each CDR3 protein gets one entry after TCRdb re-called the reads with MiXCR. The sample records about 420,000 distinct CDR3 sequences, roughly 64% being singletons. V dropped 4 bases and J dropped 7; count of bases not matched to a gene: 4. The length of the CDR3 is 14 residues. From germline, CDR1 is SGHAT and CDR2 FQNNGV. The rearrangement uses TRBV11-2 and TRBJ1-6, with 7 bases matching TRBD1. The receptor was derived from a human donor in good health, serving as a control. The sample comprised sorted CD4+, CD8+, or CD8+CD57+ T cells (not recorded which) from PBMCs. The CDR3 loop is CASSWGTENSPLHF. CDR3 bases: TGTGCCAGCAGCTGGGGGACAGAAAATTCACCCCTCCACTTT.